This T cell receptor beta chain was sequenced for a study of blood T cell repertoires in COVID-19. Study information: Sources were T cells, B-cell-depleted T cells, or PBMCs; the material itself was cDNA or gDNA.

The CDR3 sequence is 17 residues long. Losses at the gene ends were 4 bases for V and 2 bases for J; bases not matched to a gene: 7. Germline V lookup: CDR1 MNHNS, CDR2 SASEGT. Repertoires were generated with immunoSEQ multiplex PCR, while TCRdb's copy carries only in-frame clones and drops some. The sample includes 90,000 to 120,000 clones, just over 85% seen only once; the top ten take 2% to 2.5%. This clonotype was obtained from a human donor in a cohort sampled during active COVID-19. This chain joins TRBV6-1 and TRBJ2-6, with 8 bases aligning to TRBD1. Sequencing input: peripheral blood. The CDR3 reads CASSGERTGTGANVLTF. The CDR3 DNA sequence: TGTGCCAGCAGTGGCGAGAGGACAGGGACTGGGGCCAACGTCCTGACTTTC.